This T cell receptor (beta chain) is from a study of T cell changes during pregnancy in multiple sclerosis. Clones were sequenced by immunoSEQ multiplex PCR, and TCRdb holds only the in-frame ones, with some missing. The sample yields over 50,000 clones, around 90% seen once. The CDR3 is 14 residues long. Germline V gene data show CDR1 as LNHDA and CDR2 as SQIVND (reference sequence). V lost 5 bases and J 0 bases, leaving 10 bases between the germline ends. V gene TRBV19 combines with J gene TRBJ1-1; perhaps TRBD1 as D (6 bases). This receptor was obtained from a female donor in good health, enrolled as a control in a pregnancy study. The sample consisted of peripheral blood, taken in the third trimester of pregnancy. CDR3 DNA: TGTGCCAGTAGTCCGAGACAGGTGAACACTGAAGCTTTCTTT. This gives the protein CASSPRQVNTEAFF.